These T cell receptor beta chains were read from a single sample in a study of shared clonotypes between healthy human individuals. TCRdb's copy holds only in-frame clones and misses some; the assay was immunoSEQ multiplex PCR. The table has millions of clones, approximately 95% seen once. Material for sequencing was naive CD4+ T cells sorted from blood. These receptors were taken from a young man in good health. The CDR3 runs from the conserved cysteine through the conserved F or W. A D gene is named only where the DNA matches it firmly. A row's size may be missing; if present it is once, few, many or a size class.

size,V,J,D,DNA,CDR3
-,TRBV11-2,TRBJ2-2,TRBD2,TGTGCCAGCACCACTGGGACTAAAGTCACCGGGGAGCTGTTTTTT,CASTTGTKVTGELFF
-,TRBV7-2,TRBJ1-6,-,TGTGCCAGCACCCCCGGATCCCTGGGGCCCGATTCATCCCTCCACTTT,CASTPGSLGPDSSLHF
once,TRBV4-3,TRBJ2-1,TRBD1,TGCGCCAGCAGCCAAGACCCTGCCGGGACAGGGTACAATGAGCAGTTCTTC,CASSQDPAGTGYNEQFF
-,TRBV19,TRBJ1-1,-,TGTGCCAGTAGTATAGTGAGCTTGAACACTGAAGCTTTCTTT,CASSIVSLNTEAFF
many,TRBV7-9,TRBJ1-5,-,TGTGCCAGCAGCCCTGCTAATCAGCCCCAGCATTTT,CASSPANQPQHF
-,TRBV7-9,TRBJ2-1,-,TGTGCCAGCAGCTCCTCCGGGACATACTCCTACAATGAGCAGTTCTTC,CASSSSGTYSYNEQFF
-,TRBV4-2,TRBJ1-2,TRBD1,TGTGCCAGCAGCTCGAGGACAGGGGACGGCTACACCTTC,CASSSRTGDGYTF
-,TRBV7-3,TRBJ2-5,TRBD1,TGTGCCAGCAGCTCAACAGGGGCCGAGACCCAGTACTTC,CASSSTGAETQYF
-,TRBV18,TRBJ1-2,-,TGTGCCAGCTCACCCCCGCCGGGGGGAGGCTACACCTTC,CASSPPPGGGYTF
-,TRBV10-3,TRBJ2-3,TRBD2,TGTGCCATCAGTGAGTCCCGATCTAGCGGGAGCACAGATACGCAGTATTTT,CAISESRSSGSTDTQYF
-,TRBV19,TRBJ1-2,-,TGTGCCAGTTACTTATCTTGGGAGACAGACCTAGATGGCTACACCTTC,CASYLSWETDLDGYTF
-,TRBV9,TRBJ2-3,TRBD2,TGTGCCAGCAGCGGAGAAACCCGGGCTAGCGGTTTCCTCGGAGATACGCAGTATTTT,CASSGETRASGFLGDTQYF
-,TRBV29-1,TRBJ2-1,-,TGCAGCGTTAGGGGGGTCCTGTACAATGAGCAGTTCTTC,CSVRGVLYNEQFF
-,TRBV6-1,TRBJ2-5,-,TGTGCCAGCAGGGAAGCGGGTTACCAAGAGACCCAGTACTTC,CASREAGYQETQYF
-,TRBV5-1,TRBJ2-5,-,TGCGCCAGCAGCTTGGCCGGGGGCCAAGAGACCCAGTACTTC,CASSLAGGQETQYF
-,TRBV4-2,TRBJ1-2,-,TGTGCCAGCAGCCAAGAACAGGGTAGGGTCTACACCTTC,CASSQEQGRVYTF
-,TRBV18,TRBJ2-4,-,TGTGCCAGCTCACCACAACGTCAGGGAAAAAACATTCAGTACTTC,CASSPQRQGKNIQYF
-,TRBV7-2,TRBJ2-3,-,TGTGCCAGCAGACGGACGGGGGTCTCTAGCACAGATACGCAGTATTTT,CASRRTGVSSTDTQYF
-,TRBV6-6,TRBJ2-7,-,TGTGCCAGCAGTTACTCCCTCGACGAGCAGTACTTC,CASSYSLDEQYF
-,TRBV28,TRBJ2-7,-,TGTGCCAGCAGCAACGTCAAGTTCGAGCAGTACTTC,CASSNVKFEQYF
-,TRBV30,TRBJ2-1,-,TGTGCCTGGAGTAGGGGAAAGGGTGTACCCGGTGAGCAGTTCTTC,CAWSRGKGVPGEQFF